The entry that follows covers one T cell receptor (beta chain) sequence. This clonotype was seen only a few times. Its antigen specificity is not known. Base qualities are not at hand, and no much larger clone is one base apart. The data were obtained in a study of naive and memory T cell subsets (dated 2017 in TCRdb). In terms of the full investigation: The study applied an open-source, UMI-based TCR alpha and beta sequencing pipeline to sorted naive and memory peripheral blood T cell subsets. Complete agreement was observed between the functional CMV T cell responses and the IgG serology results. RNA was DNase-treated and reverse transcribed with TCR constant-region primers, mostly using SuperScript III. Here is what the overall study found, with its caveats: Each clonotype was defined as a single alpha or beta chain sequence rather than as a paired alpha/beta receptor. Following error correction, more than 90% of naive TCR sequences occurred only once, which made naive abundance distributions much steeper than those of memory subsets. The repertoire findings for the naive and memory subsets could not be validated against a ground truth because none was available. A power law was followed by TCR abundance, with an exponent that differed between naive and memory subsets but was consistent across the three individuals. In both CD4 and CD8 cells, the Gini index increased while Shannon and inverse Simpson diversity decreased from naive through CM, EM and EMRA. RNA-based TCR counts may be affected by expression changes linked to T cell activation and differentiation.

From the second PCR step onward, the TCR alpha chain libraries and the TCR beta chain libraries were amplified separately. CMV status of each donor was established by measuring IFNgamma production from CD4+ T cells after fresh PBMCs were stimulated overnight with CMV viral lysate. CD4 T cells were positively selected with Miltenyi beads, followed by positive selection of CD8 T cells from the CD4-negative fraction. Cells stained for CD3, CD4, CD8, CD45RA, CD27 and a live/dead dye were sorted on a BD Aria II into four subsets by CD45RA and CD27. Effector memory cells were sorted as CD45RA-CD27-, and EMRA cells as CD45RA+CD27-. A few healthy volunteers provided blood, and the blood of each volunteer was split into CD4 and CD8 T cells and then into four differentiation subsets. Approximately 0.13 L of peripheral blood was drawn per donor, and PBMC were isolated by Ficoll-Paque PLUS density-gradient centrifugation. The sorted cells were lysed in RLT buffer, after which RNA was extracted using a Qiagen RNeasy kit and kept at -80 degrees C.

Library preparation employed UMI-ligation and nested PCR. The beta constant-region primer consisted of an equimolar mixture of two oligonucleotides that together covered TRBC1 and TRBC2. Four rounds of PCR were used to amplify ligated cDNA, with nested alpha and beta constant-region primers being used together with the SP2 primer. A single-stranded oligonucleotide carrying the SP2 primer and a 12-nucleotide UMI was ligated to the 3' end of the cDNA by T4 RNA ligase 1. Incubation of the ligation reaction lasted roughly 20-24 hours at 16 degrees C. To avoid over-amplification, PCR2 was usually performed as a SYBR Green qPCR and halted once a predetermined threshold was reached. Apart from the first purification, every purification step used Agencourt AMPure XP magnetic beads. Libraries were quantified by Qubit and checked on a TapeStation, where a main peak was expected near 650 bp. Pooled libraries were sequenced on an Illumina MiSeq with v2 2x251 paired-end kits, typically giving about 0.85-2 million reads per sample. Each sample library was pooled at around 4.1 nM, and about 5-7% PhiX was included to improve cluster recognition. The authors processed their data as follows. Decombinator assigned V and J genes to Demultiplexor-processed FASTQ reads by tag matching, allowing a single base-pair mismatch. Collapsinator used UMIs to correct both sequencing errors and frequency errors arising from PCR heterogeneity. CDR3Translator translated TCRs and extracted CDR3s from the conserved cysteine to the FGXG phenylalanine, flagging non-productive sequences. Repertoires were subsampled to equal numbers of UMI-defined TCRs before Gini, Shannon entropy and inverse Simpson indices were calculated. Power-law fits to clonotype abundance distributions were performed by maximum likelihood within the linear range. For one naive CD8 sample, the pipeline and MIGEC produced similar UMI counts, unique TCR numbers and clonal distributions. The repertoires were searched for approximately 7,000 CMV-associated CDR3 sequences that had been compiled from VDJdb and a published dataset. TCRdb trimmed public reads at Q25 via fastp, called clones via MiXCR and kept in-frame beta chains. Every CDR3 protein is listed once, alongside the most common genes and DNA of its rows. TCRdb, not the original authors, processed these V and J calls. The sample table lists some 31,000 distinct CDR3 sequences, approximately 18% of them with a count of one. The leading ten clones occupy roughly 3.5% of the sample.

CDR1 is given as SGHRS and CDR2 as YFSETQ, both from the germline V gene. The CDR3 spans 14 residues, from the cysteine through the phenylalanine. Only the CDR3 portion is preserved as DNA: 42 bases, with reading frame beginning at the first base. The germline V and J ends show losses of 6 bases and 1 base respectively, and no gene match explains 6 bases of the junction. Sequencing input: effector memory CD4+ T cells from blood. The cell subset or site label on this specimen signifies: effector memory, CD45RA- CD27-. The clonotype originates from a human donor in good health. The chain is encoded by TRBV5-1 joined to TRBJ2-5; TRBD1 aligns with 7 central bases. The CDR3 region has the sequence CASTEGQPQETQYF. The base sequence is TGCGCCAGCACAGAGGGACAGCCCCAAGAGACCCAGTACTTC.